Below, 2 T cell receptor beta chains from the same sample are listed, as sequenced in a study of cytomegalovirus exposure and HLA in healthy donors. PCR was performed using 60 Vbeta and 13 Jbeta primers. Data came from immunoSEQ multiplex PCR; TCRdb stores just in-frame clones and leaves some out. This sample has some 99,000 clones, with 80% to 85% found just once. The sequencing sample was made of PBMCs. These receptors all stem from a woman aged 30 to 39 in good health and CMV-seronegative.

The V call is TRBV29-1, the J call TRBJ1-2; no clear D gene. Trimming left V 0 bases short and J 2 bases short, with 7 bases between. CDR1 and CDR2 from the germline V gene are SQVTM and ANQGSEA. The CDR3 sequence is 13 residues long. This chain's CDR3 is CSVEDMRNYGYTF. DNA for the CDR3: TGCAGCGTTGAAGATATGCGGAACTATGGCTACACCTTC.

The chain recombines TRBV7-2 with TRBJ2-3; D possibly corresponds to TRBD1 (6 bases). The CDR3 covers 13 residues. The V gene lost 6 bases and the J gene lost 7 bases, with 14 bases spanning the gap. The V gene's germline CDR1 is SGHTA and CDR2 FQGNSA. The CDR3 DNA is TGTGCCAGCAGTTTAAACCGGGACAATACGCAGTATTTT. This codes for CASSLNRDNTQYF.